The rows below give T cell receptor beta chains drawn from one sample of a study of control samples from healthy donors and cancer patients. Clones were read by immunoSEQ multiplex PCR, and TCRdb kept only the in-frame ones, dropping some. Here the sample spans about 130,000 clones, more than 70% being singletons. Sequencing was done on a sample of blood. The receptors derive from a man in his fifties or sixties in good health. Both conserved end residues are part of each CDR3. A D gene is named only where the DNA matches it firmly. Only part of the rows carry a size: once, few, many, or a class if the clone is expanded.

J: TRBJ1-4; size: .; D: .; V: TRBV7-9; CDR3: CASSLVGGATNEKLFF; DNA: TGTGCCAGCAGCTTAGTAGGGGGGGCAACTAATGAAAAACTGTTTTTT
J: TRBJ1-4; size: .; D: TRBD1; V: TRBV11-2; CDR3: CASSPGTGGEKLFF; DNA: TGTGCCAGCAGCCCTGGGACAGGTGGTGAAAAACTGTTTTTT
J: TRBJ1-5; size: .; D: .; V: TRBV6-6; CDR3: CASSYSIIQPQHF; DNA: TGTGCCAGCAGTTACTCGATAATTCAGCCCCAGCATTTT
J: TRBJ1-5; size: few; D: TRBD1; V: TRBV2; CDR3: CASRQGYQNQPQHF; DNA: TGTGCCAGCCGACAGGGGTACCAAAATCAGCCCCAGCATTTT
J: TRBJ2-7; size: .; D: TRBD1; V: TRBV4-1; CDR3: CASSQWTGGGEQYF; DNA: TGCGCCAGCAGCCAGTGGACAGGGGGCGGCGAGCAGTACTTC
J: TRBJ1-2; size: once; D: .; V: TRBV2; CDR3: CASSVLQTYGYTF; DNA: TGTGCCAGCAGTGTGCTCCAAACCTATGGCTACACCTTC
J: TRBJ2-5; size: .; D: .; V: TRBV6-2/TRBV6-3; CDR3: CASSYTGKETQYF; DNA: TGTGCCAGCAGTTACACAGGGAAAGAGACCCAGTACTTC
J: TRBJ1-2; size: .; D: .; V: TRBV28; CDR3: CASRPGQHYGYTF; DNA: TGTGCCAGCAGACCCGGACAGCACTATGGCTACACCTTC
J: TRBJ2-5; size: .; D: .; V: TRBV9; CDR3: CASSSGEGVETQYF; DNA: TGTGCCAGCAGCTCAGGGGAGGGGGTGGAGACCCAGTACTTC
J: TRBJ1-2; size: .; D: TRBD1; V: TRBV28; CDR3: CASTTGTYGYTF; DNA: TGTGCCAGCACGACAGGGACATATGGCTACACCTTC
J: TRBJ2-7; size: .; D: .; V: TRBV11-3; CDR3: CASSLKPPGHPSYEQYF; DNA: TGTGCCAGCAGCTTAAAACCCCCGGGACACCCGTCCTACGAGCAGTACTTC
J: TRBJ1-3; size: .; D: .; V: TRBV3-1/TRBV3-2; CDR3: CASSQVPGAGNTIYF; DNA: TGTGCCAGCAGCCAAGTTCCGGGAGCAGGAAACACCATATATTTT